This paragraph reports one T cell receptor (beta chain). The antigen this receptor binds is unknown. No clone much larger than this one lies a single base away; base qualities are absent. This entry is derived from a study of cytomegalovirus exposure and HLA in healthy donors (dated by TCRdb to the late 2010s). Context from the whole study: According to a later analysis, one platform produced both the 120 validation repertoires and the 670 or so repertoires of the first cohort. The aim of the study was to test whether cataloging public T cell receptors could identify signatures of past pathogen exposure. High-throughput TCR immunosequencing, statistical association of individual TCRs with disease status, and machine learning were combined to predict cytomegalovirus infection status. Besides the first cohort of about 730 subjects, a separate validation cohort made up of 120 or so different subjects was used. Broader findings and caveats from the paper: The classifier was reported to diagnose cytomegalovirus status with high specificity and sensitivity in both the original and validation cohorts. The study listed 164 TCR beta chains as associated with cytomegalovirus. Of the cluster scores, about 94% were above 0 in a later analysis, which found that TCRs clustered in the first cohort also tended to co-occur in the roughly 130 validation repertoires. A later analysis had no HLA typing for the validation cohort, so co-occurrence there was scored across all 130 or so repertoires. Three of the identified cytomegalovirus-associated TCR beta chains were confirmed in vitro to be specific for cytomegalovirus antigens. According to the authors, the approach could potentially be generalized to other disease states and immunological phenotypes. While some public TCRs were present in many individuals, most TCR sequences turned up only very rarely across donors.

Donors formed part of the validation cohort, which comprised approximately 130 subjects and was distinct from the first cohort of 666 subjects. Taken from cysteine to phenylalanine, the CDR3 has 14 residues. The retained sequence is limited to the CDR3, 42 bases, with the frame set at the first base. At the junction V is shortened by 2 bases and J by 3 bases, with 12 bases in between. CDR1 and CDR2, looked up from the germline V gene (reference sequence), are SGHNT and YYREEE. The library was generated by the immunoSEQ multiplex PCR assay. In the paper's pipeline: A statistical classification framework was built to diagnose cytomegalovirus status from the catalog of TCR beta chain sequences. The table was pulled from immuneACCESS by TCRdb, which kept in-frame rearrangements only. Such tables lose some clones; where checked, under half of the loss comes from unresolved V genes, and the rest has no known cause. The V and J calls and clone size come from that table; D and trimming were worked out from the DNA. This sample has about 130,000 clones in its table, and 94% of those were observed once. 1.5% to 2% of the sample belongs to the ten largest clones.

The chain is made from TRBV5-4 and TRBJ2-7, with TRBD1 tentatively as D gene (5 bases match). This sequence originates from a man younger than 35 in good health and CMV-seropositive. Sequenced input: PBMCs. The CDR3 region reads CASSFWTKGYEQYF. The DNA sequence is given as TGTGCCAGCAGCTTTTGGACAAAGGGCTACGAGCAGTACTTC.